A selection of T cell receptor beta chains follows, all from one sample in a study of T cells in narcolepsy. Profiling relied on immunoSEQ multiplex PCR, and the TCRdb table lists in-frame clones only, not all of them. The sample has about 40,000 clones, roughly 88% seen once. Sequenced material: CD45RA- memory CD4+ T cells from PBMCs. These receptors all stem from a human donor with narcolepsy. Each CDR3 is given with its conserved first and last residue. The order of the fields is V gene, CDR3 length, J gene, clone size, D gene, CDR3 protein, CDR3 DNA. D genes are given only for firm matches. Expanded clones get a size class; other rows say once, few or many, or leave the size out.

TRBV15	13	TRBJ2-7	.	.	CATSRAEVNEQYF	TGTGCCACCAGCAGAGCTGAGGTAAACGAGCAGTACTTC
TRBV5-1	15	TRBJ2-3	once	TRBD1	CASSSGQGAEDTQYF	TGCGCCAGCAGCTCCGGACAGGGGGCAGAGGATACGCAGTATTTT
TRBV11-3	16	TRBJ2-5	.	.	CASSLGGLRAGETQYF	TGTGCCAGCAGCTTAGGTGGTCTAAGGGCGGGCGAGACCCAGTACTTC
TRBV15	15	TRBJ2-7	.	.	CATSRGTNPEGEQYF	TGTGCCACCAGCAGAGGGACCAACCCTGAGGGCGAGCAGTACTTC
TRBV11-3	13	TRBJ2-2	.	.	CASSLARTGELFF	TGTGCCAGCAGCTTAGCGAGGACCGGGGAGCTGTTTTTT
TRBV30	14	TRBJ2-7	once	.	CAWSGRSVSYEQYF	TGTGCCTGGAGTGGACGGTCGGTCTCCTACGAGCAGTACTTC
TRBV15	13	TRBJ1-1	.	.	CATGPGPNTEAFF	TGTGCCACCGGGCCGGGGCCGAACACTGAAGCTTTCTTT
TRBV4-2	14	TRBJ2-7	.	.	CASSQERGPYEQYF	TGTGCCAGCAGCCAAGAGCGGGGGCCGTACGAGCAGTACTTC
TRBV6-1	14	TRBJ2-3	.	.	CASSEMPNTDTQYF	TGTGCCAGCAGTGAAATGCCCAACACAGATACGCAGTATTTT
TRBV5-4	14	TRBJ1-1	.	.	CASSLGLQNTEAFF	TGTGCCAGCAGCTTGGGTCTCCAGAACACTGAAGCTTTCTTT
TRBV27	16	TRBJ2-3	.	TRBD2	CASTQRLAGVLYTQYF	TGTGCCAGCACCCAACGACTAGCGGGAGTCTTATATACGCAGTATTTT
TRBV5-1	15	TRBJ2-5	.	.	CASSLALTGQETQYF	TGCGCCAGCAGCTTGGCCCTGACTGGCCAAGAGACCCAGTACTTC
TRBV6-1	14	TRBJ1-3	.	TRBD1	CASSGGGVGNTIYF	TGTGCCAGCAGTGGAGGGGGCGTTGGAAACACCATATATTTT
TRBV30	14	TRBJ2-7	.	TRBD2	CAWAQGLVPAEQYF	TGTGCCTGGGCTCAGGGACTAGTGCCGGCCGAGCAGTACTTC
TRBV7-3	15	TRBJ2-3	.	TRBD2	CASSLRRGGPDTQYF	TGTGCCAGCAGCTTAAGGCGGGGGGGCCCAGATACGCAGTATTTT
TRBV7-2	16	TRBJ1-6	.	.	CASSPRRGSYNSPLHF	TGTGCCAGCAGCCCTAGAAGGGGAAGCTATAATTCACCCCTCCACTTT
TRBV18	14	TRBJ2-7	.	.	CASHPASGSYEQYF	TGTGCCAGCCACCCGGCCTCTGGATCCTACGAGCAGTACTTC
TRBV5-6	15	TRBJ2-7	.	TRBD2	CASSQTSGFYYEQYF	TGTGCCAGCAGCCAAACTAGCGGGTTCTACTACGAGCAGTACTTC
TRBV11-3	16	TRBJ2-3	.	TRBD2	CASSLWASGGTDTQYF	TGTGCCAGCAGCTTATGGGCTAGCGGGGGGACAGATACGCAGTATTTT
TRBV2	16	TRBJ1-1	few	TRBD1	CASSEGQGVGGTEAFF	TGTGCCAGCAGTGAAGGTCAGGGGGTAGGAGGCACTGAAGCTTTCTTT
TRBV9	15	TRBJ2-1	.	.	CASSVAARGYNEQFF	TGTGCCAGCAGCGTAGCCGCTAGGGGATACAATGAGCAGTTCTTC
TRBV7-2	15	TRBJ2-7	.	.	CASSLDVGPFNEQYF	TGTGCCAGCAGCTTAGATGTGGGACCGTTCAACGAGCAGTACTTC